This T cell receptor beta chain was retrieved from a study of cytomegalovirus exposure and HLA in healthy donors. 60 Vbeta and 13 Jbeta primers were used in PCR. Profiled with immunoSEQ multiplex PCR; TCRdb holds only in-frame clones, not every one. Among about 190,000 clones, about 85% were seen once, and the ten largest hold 3% to 4.5%. The CDR3 is made up of 15 amino acids. The V gene lost 0 bases and the J gene lost 4 bases, with 12 bases spanning the gap. Germline V gene sequence: CDR1 ENHRY, CDR2 SYGVKD. The sequenced material came from PBMCs. This TCR was sampled from a man in his forties or fifties in good health and CMV-seronegative. The V call is TRBV10-3, the J call TRBJ1-1; D perhaps matches TRBD1 (6 bases). For the CDR3, the DNA is TGTGCCATCAGTGAGTCAAAAGGGGGTTCCACTGAAGCTTTCTTT. Encoded protein: CAISESKGGSTEAFF.